Presented here are 25 T cell receptor beta chains from one specimen sequenced in a study of T-cell reconstitution after alpha-beta-depleted transplantation in children. The library targeted TCRbeta and was prepared with unique molecular identifiers. TCRdb re-analysed the PCR reads in MiXCR, keeping a single row per CDR3 protein. The data hold approximately 190,000 distinct CDR3 sequences, with approximately 6% observed a single time. Source: PBMCs, taken before TCRalphabeta/CD19-depleted stem cell transplant. These receptors originate from a girl under three years old with combined immunodeficiency, due to receive a stem cell transplant.

This clonotype was seen many times. The chain combines TRBV15 with TRBJ2-3; D possibly corresponds to TRBD1 (6 bases). The CDR3 consists of 14 residues. V was cut by 11 bases and J by 1 base, with 16 bases left in between. The germline V gene encodes CDR1 LNHNV and CDR2 YYDKDF (reference sequence). The CDR3 spells CAATGREGTDTQYF. The DNA of the CDR3 is TGTGCCGCCACAGGGCGCGAGGGCACAGATACGCAGTATTTT. The variable domain in full, with the rest retrieved from reference TRBV15 and TRBJ2-3, is DAMVIQNPRYQVTQFGKPVTLSCSQTLNHNVMYWYQQKSSQAPKLLFHYYDKDFNNEADTPDNFQSRRPNTSFCFLDIRSPGLGDTAMYLCAATGREGTDTQYFGPGTRLTVL.

This clonotype was recorded many times. This chain joins TRBV9 and TRBJ2-1, with 8 bases matching TRBD2. CDR3 length: 15 amino acids. Germline CDR1 and CDR2: SGDLS and YYNGEE. The trim removed 3 bases at V and 4 bases at J, leaving 6 bases unmatched. This chain's CDR3 is CASSDTGGEYNEQFF. The CDR3, as DNA: TGTGCCAGCAGCGACACCGGGGGGGAGTACAATGAGCAGTTCTTC.

This clonotype was observed at least ten times. The V gene is TRBV12-3 or TRBV12-4, the J gene TRBJ2-3; 10 bases agree with TRBD2. The J segment lost 7 bases and the V segment lost 7 bases, leaving 11 bases of the junction unmatched. This CDR3 has 15 residues. The CDR3 is CASTPYSGGANTQYF. The DNA for the CDR3 is TGTGCCAGCACCCCCTACAGCGGGGGGGCAAATACGCAGTATTTT.

V and J are TRBV4-3 and TRBJ2-2; no firm D call. CDR1 and CDR2 from the germline V gene are LGHNA and YSLEER. CDR3 length: 14 residues. V was cut by 1 base and J by 1 base, with 4 bases left in between. The CDR3, as DNA: TGCGCCAGCAGCCAAGCAGGGAACACCGGGGAGCTGTTTTTT. It specifies CASSQAGNTGELFF.

There are many counts of this clonotype. This chain joins TRBV4-1 and TRBJ2-7, with D perhaps TRBD1 or TRBD2 (5 bases each). From germline, CDR1 is MGHRA and CDR2 YSYEKL. This CDR3 contains 15 residues. V lost 4 bases and J lost 0, with 13 bases in between. This CDR3 reads CASSPRDDSSYEQYF. The CDR3 DNA follows: TGCGCCAGCAGCCCTCGGGACGACAGCTCCTACGAGCAGTACTTC.

This clonotype was counted at least ten times. The chain has TRBV7-2 and TRBJ2-4; D is uncertain. The germline V gene has CDR1 SGHTA and CDR2 FQGNSA. The length of the CDR3 is 12 residues. Between the trimmed V and J ends, which lost 6 bases and 6 bases, there was a span of 9 bases. Here the CDR3 DNA reads TGTGCCAGCAGTTCCGACTTAAACATTCAGTACTTC. The encoded protein is CASSSDLNIQYF.

This clonotype was found many times. The rearrangement links TRBV28 to TRBJ2-1, with D possibly being TRBD1 or TRBD2 (5 bases each). Germline CDR1 and CDR2: MDHEN and SYDVKM. Trimming took off 5 bases at V and 9 bases at J, with 11 bases between the two ends. The CDR3 extends over 12 amino acids. CDR3 DNA: TGTGCCAGCAGTAGTGACGGGGCTGAGCAGTTCTTC. It specifies CASSSDGAEQFF.

This clonotype was observed many times. V usage is TRBV7-9 and J usage is TRBJ2-5, with 7 bases lining up with TRBD1. This CDR3 contains 15 residues. V gave up 5 bases and J gave up 2 bases; unmatched junction bases: 8. The germline CDR1 and CDR2 sequences are SEHNR and FQNEAQ (reference sequence). The CDR3 loop reads CASSPGTAFQETQYF. DNA of the CDR3: TGTGCCAGCAGCCCCGGGACAGCCTTTCAAGAGACCCAGTACTTC.

This clonotype was found many times. The rearrangement uses TRBV28 and TRBJ2-4; D unclear. The germline V and J ends were trimmed by 7 bases and 8 bases, with 15 bases remaining between them. Germline CDR1 and CDR2: MDHEN and SYDVKM. The CDR3 consists of 13 residues. The CDR3 sequence: CASTWNPRYIQYF. CDR3 in DNA: TGTGCCAGCACCTGGAACCCCCGGTACATTCAGTACTTC.

This clonotype was seen ten or more times. The chain carries TRBV15 and TRBJ2-1; tentative D call: TRBD1 (6 bases). Germline assignment: CDR1 LNHNV and CDR2 YYDKDF (reference sequence). V dropped 8 bases and J dropped 2 bases, with 10 bases sitting between them. There are 13 residues in the CDR3. Here the CDR3 DNA reads TGTGCCACCCGGGACATCCCCTACAATGAGCAGTTCTTC. Encoded protein: CATRDIPYNEQFF.

This clonotype showed up many times. CDR3 nucleotides: TGCGCCAGCAGCCAAGACCTTCGGGGGAGTTACGAGCAGTACTTC. It encodes CASSQDLRGSYEQYF. This sequence joins TRBV4-3 and TRBJ2-7, with D possibly TRBD2 on 6 matching bases. Trimming removed 0 bases at V and 4 bases at J, with 13 bases between. Looked up from germline, CDR1 is LGHNA and CDR2 is YSLEER. The CDR3 has 15 amino acids.

V is TRBV7-9 and J is TRBJ2-7, with 9 bases that match TRBD1. The CDR3 runs to 17 residues. CDR1 SEHNR and CDR2 FQNEAQ come from the germline V gene (reference sequence). The V segment lost 11 bases and the J segment 0 bases; nucleotides outside the gene matches: 17. The CDR3 nucleotides are TGTGCCCTCGCCGTAAACCGGGACAGGGAGGACTCCTACGAGCAGTACTTC. Translation: CALAVNRDREDSYEQYF.

This clonotype was recorded many times. The chain employs TRBV4-3 and TRBJ2-1, with 15 nucleotides matching TRBD2. In germline, CDR1 is LGHNA, CDR2 YSLEER. V gave up 4 bases and J gave up 4 bases; unmatched junction bases: 2. This CDR3 is built from 16 residues. In nucleotides, the CDR3 is TGCGCCAGCAGCCCCGGGACTAGCGGGAGGTACAATGAGCAGTTCTTC. Protein sequence: CASSPGTSGRYNEQFF.

The rearrangement links TRBV30 to TRBJ1-1; D remains unclear. This CDR3 is built from 13 residues. V was cut by 0 bases and J by 1 base, with 6 bases left in between. Germline V gives CDR1 GTSNPN, CDR2 SVGIG (reference sequence). DNA of the CDR3: TGTGCCTGGAGTGTTGGGGAGAACACTGAAGCTTTCTTT. As protein: CAWSVGENTEAFF.

This clonotype was found a few times. J is TRBJ1-2 and V is TRBV12-3 or TRBV12-4, with 8 positions matching TRBD1. Trimming removed 4 bases from V and 6 bases from J; junction bases left unmatched: 1. The CDR3 runs 12 residues. The DNA for the CDR3 is TGTGCCAGCAGTTGGGGACAGGATGGCTACACCTTC. Amino acid sequence: CASSWGQDGYTF.

This clonotype was picked up many times. This rearrangement joins TRBV20-1 to TRBJ1-6; TRBD1 might be the D (6 bases). V lost 6 bases, J lost 4 bases, and 16 bases lay in between. This CDR3 is built from 15 residues. Germline loops: CDR1 DFQATT, CDR2 SNEGSKA (reference sequence). In DNA, the CDR3 is TGCAGTGCCGGAGGGGGGACTGGGTATAATTCACCCCTCCACTTT. Translated: CSAGGGTGYNSPLHF.

This clonotype occurred many times. This rearrangement joins TRBV21-1 to TRBJ1-4. TRBV21-1 is recorded as a pseudogene. CDR3 size: 13 residues. The CDR3 protein is CASSKGLTEKLFF. The CDR3 DNA reads TGTGCCAGCAGCAAGGGTCTAACCGAAAAACTGTTTTTT.

This clonotype was seen at least ten times. This chain connects TRBV28 to TRBJ1-3; no firm D call. This CDR3 comprises 14 residues. V was clipped by 3 bases and J by 10 bases, with 16 bases between them. Looked up from germline, CDR1 is MDHEN and CDR2 is SYDVKM. The DNA of the CDR3 is TGTGCCAGCAGTTTTCCCTCTTCCCTGGGGACCATATATTTT. Translation: CASSFPSSLGTIYF.

The sample holds many counts of this clonotype. The rearrangement links TRBV4-1 to TRBJ2-7; D may be TRBD1 or TRBD2 (5 bases each). V was pared by 5 bases and J by 5 bases, with 16 bases between. Germline CDR1 is MGHRA and CDR2 is YSYEKL. This CDR3 contains 14 residues. The CDR3: CASSGREWGNEQYF. The DNA of the CDR3 is TGCGCCAGCAGCGGCAGGGAGTGGGGGAACGAGCAGTACTTC.

This clonotype was seen ten or more times. This chain uses TRBV2 with TRBJ2-3; D unresolved. The CDR3 totals 13 residues. The V end was cut by 7 bases, the J end by 2 bases, with 10 bases between. The germline V gene has CDR1 SNHLY and CDR2 FYNNEI. Here the CDR3 DNA reads TGTGCCAGCATAAATCACCTCACAGATACGCAGTATTTT. As protein: CASINHLTDTQYF.

This clonotype was recorded many times. This chain links TRBV28 with TRBJ2-3; maybe TRBD1 (6 bases). Germline loops: CDR1 MDHEN, CDR2 SYDVKM. V was clipped by 3 bases and J by 5 bases, with 9 bases between them. The length of the CDR3 is 13 residues. Here the CDR3 DNA reads TGTGCCAGCAGTTTGACAGGTGGAGATACGCAGTATTTT. Its translation is CASSLTGGDTQYF.

This clonotype showed up many times. The gene calls are TRBV12-3 or TRBV12-4 and TRBJ2-7, with D unclear. The CDR3 runs to 12 residues. Trimming removed 6 bases from V and 10 bases from J, with 16 bases in between. The CDR3 spells CASSEQTTEQYF. The CDR3 DNA follows: TGTGCCAGCAGCGAACAAACGACGGAACAGTACTTC.

This clonotype was observed many times. The chain couples TRBV15 to TRBJ2-6, with 7 bases aligning to TRBD1. Germline values: CDR1 LNHNV, CDR2 YYDKDF (reference sequence). J gave up 3 bases and V 3 bases, and 5 bases lay outside the gene matches. The CDR3 is 16 residues long. CDR3 loop: CATSSLTGFGANVLTF. CDR3 in DNA: TGTGCCACCAGCAGCCTGACAGGGTTTGGGGCCAACGTCCTGACTTTC.

This clonotype was picked up many times. The chain couples TRBV29-1 to TRBJ2-7; a weak D match, TRBD1 (5 bases). The V end was cut by 0 bases, the J end by 3 bases, with 6 bases between. Germline V gene data show CDR1 as SQVTM and CDR2 as ANQGSEA. The length of the CDR3 is 12 residues. CDR3 loop: CSVEDRDYEQYF. The CDR3 coding sequence is TGCAGCGTTGAAGACAGGGACTACGAGCAGTACTTC.

This clonotype occurred many times. The V call is TRBV12-3 or TRBV12-4, the J call TRBJ1-4; D gene unclear. The ends were cut back, 5 bases at V and 9 bases at J, with 13 bases in the middle. This CDR3 contains 13 residues. The CDR3 DNA sequence: TGTGCCAGCAGTACAGCGAATCGGAAAAAACTGTTTTTT. It specifies CASSTANRKKLFF.